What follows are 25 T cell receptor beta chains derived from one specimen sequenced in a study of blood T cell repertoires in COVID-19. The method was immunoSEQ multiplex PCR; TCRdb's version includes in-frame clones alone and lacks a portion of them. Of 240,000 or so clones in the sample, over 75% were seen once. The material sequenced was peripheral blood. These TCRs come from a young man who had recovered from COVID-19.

The CDR3 bases are TGTGCCAGTAGTATGAGGACAGCTTATAGCAATCAGCCCCAGCATTTT. Residues: CASSMRTAYSNQPQHF. The chain is built from TRBV19 and TRBJ1-5; weak D call: TRBD1 (6 bases). V was trimmed by 3 bases and J by 0 bases, leaving 12 bases between them. The CDR3 covers 16 residues. Germline V lookup: CDR1 LNHDA, CDR2 SQIVND (reference sequence).

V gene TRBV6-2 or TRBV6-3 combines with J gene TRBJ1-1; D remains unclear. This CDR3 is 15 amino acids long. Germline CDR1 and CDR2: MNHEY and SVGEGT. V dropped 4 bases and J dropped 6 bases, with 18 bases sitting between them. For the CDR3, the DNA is TGTGCCAGCAGTTCCCCTTTCTACGGGAGCCCTGAAGCTTTCTTT. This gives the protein CASSSPFYGSPEAFF.

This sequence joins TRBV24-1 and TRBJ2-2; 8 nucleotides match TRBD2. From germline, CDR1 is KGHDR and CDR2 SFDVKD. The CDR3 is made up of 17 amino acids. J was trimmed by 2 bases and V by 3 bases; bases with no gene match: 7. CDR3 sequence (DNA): TGTGCCACCAGTGATCCCCGGGGGGGAGCAAACACCGGGGAGCTGTTTTTT. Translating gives CATSDPRGGANTGELFF.

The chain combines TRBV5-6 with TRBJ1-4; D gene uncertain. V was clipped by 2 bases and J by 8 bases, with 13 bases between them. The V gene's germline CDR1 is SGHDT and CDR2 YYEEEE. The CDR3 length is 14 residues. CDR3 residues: CASSFLVPGEKLFF. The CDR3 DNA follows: TGTGCCAGCAGCTTTCTGGTGCCGGGGGAAAAACTGTTTTTT. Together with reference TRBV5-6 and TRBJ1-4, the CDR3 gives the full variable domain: DAGVTQSPTHLIKTRGQQVTLRCSPKSGHDTVSWYQQALGQGPQFIFQYYEEEERQRGNFPDRFSGHQFPNYSSELNVNALLLGDSALYLCASSFLVPGEKLFFGSGTQLSVL.

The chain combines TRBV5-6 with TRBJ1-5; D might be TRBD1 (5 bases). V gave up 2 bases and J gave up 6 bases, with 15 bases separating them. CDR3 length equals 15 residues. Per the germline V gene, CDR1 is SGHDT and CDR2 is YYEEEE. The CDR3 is CASSLLQEPRQPQHF. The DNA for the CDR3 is TGTGCCAGCAGCTTACTACAGGAGCCCCGTCAGCCCCAGCATTTT.

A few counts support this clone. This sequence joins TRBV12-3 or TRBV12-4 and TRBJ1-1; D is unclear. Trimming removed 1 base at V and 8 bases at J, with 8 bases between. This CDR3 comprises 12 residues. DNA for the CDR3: TGTGCCAGCAGTTTAGGTGGGAGGGAAGCTTTCTTT. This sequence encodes CASSLGGREAFF.

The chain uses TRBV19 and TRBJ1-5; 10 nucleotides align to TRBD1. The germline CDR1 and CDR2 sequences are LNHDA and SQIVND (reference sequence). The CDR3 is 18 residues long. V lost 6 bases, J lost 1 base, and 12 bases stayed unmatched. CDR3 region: CASRKTGTGAGSNQPQHF. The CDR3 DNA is TGTGCCAGTAGGAAAACCGGGACAGGGGCCGGCAGCAATCAGCCCCAGCATTTT.

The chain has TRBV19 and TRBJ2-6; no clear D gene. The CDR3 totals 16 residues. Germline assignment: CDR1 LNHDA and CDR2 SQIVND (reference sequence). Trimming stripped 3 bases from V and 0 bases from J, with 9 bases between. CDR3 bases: TGTGCCAGTAGTATCCCCCCAGGCTCTGGGGCCAACGTCCTGACTTTC. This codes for CASSIPPGSGANVLTF. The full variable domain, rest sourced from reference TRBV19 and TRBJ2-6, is DGGITQSPKYLFRKEGQNVTLSCEQNLNHDAMYWYRQDPGQGLRLIYYSQIVNDFQKGDIAEGYSVSREKKESFPLTVTSAQKNPTAFYLCASSIPPGSGANVLTFGAGSRLTVL.

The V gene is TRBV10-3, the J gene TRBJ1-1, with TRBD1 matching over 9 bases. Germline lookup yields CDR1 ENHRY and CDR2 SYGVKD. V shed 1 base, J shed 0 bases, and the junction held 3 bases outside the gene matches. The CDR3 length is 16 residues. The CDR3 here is CAISELGQGLNTEAFF. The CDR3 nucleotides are TGTGCCATCAGTGAGTTGGGACAGGGCCTGAACACTGAAGCTTTCTTT.

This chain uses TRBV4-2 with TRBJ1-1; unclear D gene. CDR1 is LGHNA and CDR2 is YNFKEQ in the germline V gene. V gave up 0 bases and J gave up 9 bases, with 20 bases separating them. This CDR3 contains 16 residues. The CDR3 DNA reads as TGTGCCAGCAGCCAAGATCTGAGGCCCCTCCGGACTAAAGCTTTCTTT. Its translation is CASSQDLRPLRTKAFF.

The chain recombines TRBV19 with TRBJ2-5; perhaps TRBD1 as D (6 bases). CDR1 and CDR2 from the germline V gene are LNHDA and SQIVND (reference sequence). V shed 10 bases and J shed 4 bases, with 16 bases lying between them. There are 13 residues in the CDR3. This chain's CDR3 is CATGTPNLETQYF. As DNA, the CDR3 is TGTGCCACCGGGACACCTAATTTAGAGACCCAGTACTTC.

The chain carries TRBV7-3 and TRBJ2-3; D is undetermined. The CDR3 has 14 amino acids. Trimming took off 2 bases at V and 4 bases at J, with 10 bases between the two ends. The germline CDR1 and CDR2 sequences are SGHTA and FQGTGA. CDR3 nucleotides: TGTGCCAGCAGCTTACTGCGAACCCCAGATACGCAGTATTTT. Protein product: CASSLLRTPDTQYF.

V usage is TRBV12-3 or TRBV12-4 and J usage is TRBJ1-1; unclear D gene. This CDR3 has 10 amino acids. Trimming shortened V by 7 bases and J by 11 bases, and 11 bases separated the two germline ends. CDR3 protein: CASIRTEAFF. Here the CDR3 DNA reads TGTGCCAGCATCCGAACCGAGGCTTTCTTT.

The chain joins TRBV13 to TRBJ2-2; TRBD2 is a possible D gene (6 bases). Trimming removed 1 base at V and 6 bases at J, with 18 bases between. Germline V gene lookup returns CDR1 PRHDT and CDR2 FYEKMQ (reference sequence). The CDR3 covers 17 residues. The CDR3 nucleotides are TGTGCCAGCAGCTTAGCCCCTCAGACTGGAGGGGCCGGGGAGCTGTTTTTT. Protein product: CASSLAPQTGGAGELFF.

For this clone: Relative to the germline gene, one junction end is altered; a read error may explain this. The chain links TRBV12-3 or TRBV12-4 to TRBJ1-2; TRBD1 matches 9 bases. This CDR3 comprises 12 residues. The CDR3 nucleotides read TGTGCCAGCAGTTTTTGGGGGACAGGGATGAACTTC. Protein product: CASSFWGTGMNF.

The CDR3 reads CASSGAGDTKPQHF. CDR3 in DNA: TGTGCCAGCAGCGGGGCAGGGGATACGAAGCCCCAGCATTTT. The genes are TRBV6-1 and TRBJ1-5, with TRBD1 as a possible D gene (6 bases). V was pared by 6 bases and J by 8 bases, with 17 bases between. The CDR3 runs 14 residues. The V gene's germline CDR1 is MNHNS and CDR2 SASEGT.

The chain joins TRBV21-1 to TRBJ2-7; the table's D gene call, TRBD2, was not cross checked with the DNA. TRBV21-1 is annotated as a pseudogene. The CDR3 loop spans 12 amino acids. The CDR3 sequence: CASSKEGGEQYV. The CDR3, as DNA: TGTGCCAGCAGCAAAGAGGGCGGGGAGCAGTACGTC.

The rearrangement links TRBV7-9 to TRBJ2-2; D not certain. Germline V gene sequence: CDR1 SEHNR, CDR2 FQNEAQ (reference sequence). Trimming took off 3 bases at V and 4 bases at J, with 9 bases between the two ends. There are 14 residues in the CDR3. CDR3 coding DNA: TGTGCCAGCAGCTTGGGCAAACCCACCGGGGAGCTGTTTTTT. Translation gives CASSLGKPTGELFF.

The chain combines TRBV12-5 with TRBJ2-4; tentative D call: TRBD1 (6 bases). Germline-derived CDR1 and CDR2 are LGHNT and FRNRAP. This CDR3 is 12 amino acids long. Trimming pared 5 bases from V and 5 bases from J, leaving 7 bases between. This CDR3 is CASGRQENIQYF. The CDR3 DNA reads TGTGCTAGTGGTAGACAGGAAAACATTCAGTACTTC.

The CDR3 DNA is TGTGCCAGCAGCTTCGGTCCCGGGACAGGAAATGAAGATACGCAGTATTTT. The encoded protein is CASSFGPGTGNEDTQYF. The rearrangement joins TRBV7-9 to TRBJ2-3; 8 bases line up with TRBD1. Germline V gene sequence: CDR1 SEHNR, CDR2 FQNEAQ (reference sequence). The CDR3 runs to 17 residues. V lost 3 bases, J lost 5 bases, and 13 bases stayed unmatched.

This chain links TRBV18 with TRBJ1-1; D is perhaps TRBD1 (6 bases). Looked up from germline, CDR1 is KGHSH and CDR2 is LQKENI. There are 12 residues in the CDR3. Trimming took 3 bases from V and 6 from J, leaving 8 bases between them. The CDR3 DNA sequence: TGTGCCAGCTCACCTACAGGGTCTGAAGCTTTCTTT. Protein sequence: CASSPTGSEAFF.

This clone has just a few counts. The CDR3 nucleotides read TGTGCCAGCAGCTTAGTGGTTTCGGGCTACGAGCAGTACTTC. Its protein product is CASSLVVSGYEQYF. V usage is TRBV7-8 and J usage is TRBJ2-7, with D hard to call. CDR1 and CDR2 from the germline V gene are SGHVS and FQNEAQ. The CDR3 runs to 14 residues. Trimming stripped 1 base from V and 3 bases from J, with 10 bases between.

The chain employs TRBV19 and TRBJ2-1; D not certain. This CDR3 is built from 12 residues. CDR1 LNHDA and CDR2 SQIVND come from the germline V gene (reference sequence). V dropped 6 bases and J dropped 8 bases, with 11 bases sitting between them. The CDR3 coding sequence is TGTGCCAGTAGCTACAGATGGGATGAGCAGTTCTTC. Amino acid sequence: CASSYRWDEQFF.

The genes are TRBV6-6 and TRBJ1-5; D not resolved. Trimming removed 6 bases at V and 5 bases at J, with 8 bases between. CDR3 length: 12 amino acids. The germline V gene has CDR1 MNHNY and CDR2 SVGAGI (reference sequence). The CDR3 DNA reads TGTGCCAGCAGGCGAGAGGATCAGCCCCAGCATTTT. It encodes CASRREDQPQHF.

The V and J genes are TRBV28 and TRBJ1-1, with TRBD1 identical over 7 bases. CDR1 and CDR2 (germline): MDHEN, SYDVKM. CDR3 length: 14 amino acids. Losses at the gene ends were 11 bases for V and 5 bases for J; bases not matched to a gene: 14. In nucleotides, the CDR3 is TGTGCCGCAAACTTGGGACAGCCGGGGACTGAAGCTTTCTTT. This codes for CAANLGQPGTEAFF.